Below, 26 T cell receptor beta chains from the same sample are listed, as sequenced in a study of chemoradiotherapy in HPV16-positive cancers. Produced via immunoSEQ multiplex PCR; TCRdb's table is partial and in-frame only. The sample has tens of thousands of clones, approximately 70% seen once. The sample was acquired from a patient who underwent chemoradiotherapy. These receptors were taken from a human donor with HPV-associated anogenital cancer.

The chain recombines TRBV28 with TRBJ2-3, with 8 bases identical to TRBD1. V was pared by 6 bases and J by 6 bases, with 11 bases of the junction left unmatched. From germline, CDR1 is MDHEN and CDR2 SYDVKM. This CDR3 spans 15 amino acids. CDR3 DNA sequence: TGTGCCAGCAGACAGGGGGGCGGATTCGTCGATACGCAGTATTTT. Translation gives CASRQGGGFVDTQYF.

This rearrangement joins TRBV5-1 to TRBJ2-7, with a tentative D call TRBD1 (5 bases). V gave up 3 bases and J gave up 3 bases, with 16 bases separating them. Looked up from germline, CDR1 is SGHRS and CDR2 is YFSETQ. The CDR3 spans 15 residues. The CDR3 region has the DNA TGCGCCAGCAGCTCAACAGGCCCTCCACTCTACGAGCAGTACTTC. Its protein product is CASSSTGPPLYEQYF.

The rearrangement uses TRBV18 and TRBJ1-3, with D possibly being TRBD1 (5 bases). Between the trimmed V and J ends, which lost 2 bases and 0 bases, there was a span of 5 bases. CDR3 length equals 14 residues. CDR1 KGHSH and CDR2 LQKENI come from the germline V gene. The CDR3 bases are TGTGCCAGCTCACCAGACAGCTCTGGAAACACCATATATTTT. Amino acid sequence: CASSPDSSGNTIYF.

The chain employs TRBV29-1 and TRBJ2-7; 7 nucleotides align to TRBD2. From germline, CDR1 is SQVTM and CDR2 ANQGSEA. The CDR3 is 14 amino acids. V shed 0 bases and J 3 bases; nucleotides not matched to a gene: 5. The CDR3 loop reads CSVEEASGRYEQYF. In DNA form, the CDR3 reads TGCAGCGTTGAAGAGGCTAGCGGCCGCTACGAGCAGTACTTC.

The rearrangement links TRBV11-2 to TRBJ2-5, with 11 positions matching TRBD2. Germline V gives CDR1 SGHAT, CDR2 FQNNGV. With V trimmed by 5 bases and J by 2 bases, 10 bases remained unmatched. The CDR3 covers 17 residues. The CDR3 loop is CASSTRGVAGGQETQYF. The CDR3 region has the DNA TGTGCCAGCAGCACCCGTGGGGTAGCGGGGGGGCAAGAGACCCAGTACTTC.

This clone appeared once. The CDR3 sequence is CASSSPTSGRPGSYNEQFF. The CDR3 nucleotides read TGTGCCAGCAGTTCCCCGACTAGCGGGAGGCCGGGCTCCTACAATGAGCAGTTCTTC. J is TRBJ2-1 and V is TRBV28, with TRBD2 matching over 13 bases. CDR3 length equals 19 residues. V shed 4 bases, J shed 0 bases, and the junction held 9 bases outside the gene matches. The germline CDR1 and CDR2 sequences are MDHEN and SYDVKM.

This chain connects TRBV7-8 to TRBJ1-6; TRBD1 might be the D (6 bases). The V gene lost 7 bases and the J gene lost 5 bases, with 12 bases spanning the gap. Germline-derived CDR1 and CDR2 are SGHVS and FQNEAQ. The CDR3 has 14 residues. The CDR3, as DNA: TGTGCCAGCACCCTGGGGGCAGATAATTCACCCCTCCACTTT. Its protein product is CASTLGADNSPLHF. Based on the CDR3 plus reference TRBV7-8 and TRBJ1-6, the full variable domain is GAGVSQSPRYKVAKRGQDVALRCDPISGHVSLFWYQQALGQGPEFLTYFQNEAQLDKSGLPSDRFFAERPEGSVSTLKIQRTQQEDSAVYLCASTLGADNSPLHFGNGTRLTVT.

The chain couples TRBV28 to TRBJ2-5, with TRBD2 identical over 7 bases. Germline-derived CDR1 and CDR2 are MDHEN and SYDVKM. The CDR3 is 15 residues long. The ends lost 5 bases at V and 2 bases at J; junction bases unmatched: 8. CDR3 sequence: CASSKAGLLQETQYF. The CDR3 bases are TGTGCCAGCAGTAAAGCGGGGCTCCTACAAGAGACCCAGTACTTC. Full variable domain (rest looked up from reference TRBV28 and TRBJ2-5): DVKVTQSSRYLVKRTGEKVFLECVQDMDHENMFWYRQDPGLGLRLIYFSYDVKMKEKGDIPEGYSVSREKKERFSLILESASTNQTSMYLCASSKAGLLQETQYFGPGTRLLVL.

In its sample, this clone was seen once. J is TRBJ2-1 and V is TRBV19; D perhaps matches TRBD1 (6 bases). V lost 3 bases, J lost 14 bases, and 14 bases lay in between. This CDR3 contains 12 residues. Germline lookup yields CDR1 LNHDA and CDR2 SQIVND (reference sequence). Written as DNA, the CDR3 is TGTGCCAGTAGTATTGGATGGGGGCCCGAGTTCTTC. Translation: CASSIGWGPEFF.

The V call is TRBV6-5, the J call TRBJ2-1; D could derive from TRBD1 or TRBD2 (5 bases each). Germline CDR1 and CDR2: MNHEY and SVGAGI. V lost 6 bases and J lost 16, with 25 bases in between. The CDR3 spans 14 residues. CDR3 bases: TGTGCCAGCAGAACAACAACTTCCCAGGGTCGGGAATTCTTC. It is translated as CASRTTTSQGREFF.

The CDR3 protein is CASSFAGTGASNEKLFF. CDR3 nucleotides: TGCGCCAGCAGTTTTGCCGGGACAGGGGCTTCTAATGAAAAACTGTTTTTT. The V and J genes are TRBV5-1 and TRBJ1-4; TRBD1 agrees at 10 bases. The ends lost 5 bases at V and 3 bases at J; junction bases unmatched: 10. Germline CDR1 SGHRS, CDR2 YFSETQ. CDR3 length equals 17 residues.

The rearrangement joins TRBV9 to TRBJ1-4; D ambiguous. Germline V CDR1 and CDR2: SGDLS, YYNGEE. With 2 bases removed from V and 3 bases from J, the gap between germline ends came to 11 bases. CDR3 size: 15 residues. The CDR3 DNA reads TGTGCCAGCAGCGTCGAGGGAGTACCTAATGAAAAACTGTTTTTT. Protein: CASSVEGVPNEKLFF.

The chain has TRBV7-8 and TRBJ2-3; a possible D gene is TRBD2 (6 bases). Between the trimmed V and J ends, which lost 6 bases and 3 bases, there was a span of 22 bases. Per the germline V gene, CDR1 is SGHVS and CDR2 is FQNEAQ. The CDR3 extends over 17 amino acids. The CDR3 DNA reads TGTGCCAGCAGAGATTTATATGGTCCTGGGAGGACAGATACGCAGTATTTT. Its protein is CASRDLYGPGRTDTQYF.

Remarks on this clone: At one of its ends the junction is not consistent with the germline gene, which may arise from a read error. CDR3 sequence reads: CASSQGPAGVETQYF. CDR3 coding DNA: TGTGCTAGCAGTCAAGGTCCAGCGGGAGTGGAGACCCAGTACTTC. The rearrangement joins TRBV7-7 to TRBJ2-5; 8 positions match TRBD2. CDR1 and CDR2 (germline): SSHAT, FNYEAQ (reference sequence). The CDR3 runs 15 residues.

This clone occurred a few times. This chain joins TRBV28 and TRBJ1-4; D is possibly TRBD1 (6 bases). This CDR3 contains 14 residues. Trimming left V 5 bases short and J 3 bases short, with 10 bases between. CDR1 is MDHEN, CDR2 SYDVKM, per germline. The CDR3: CASSGGHANEKLFF. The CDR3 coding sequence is TGTGCCAGCAGTGGGGGACATGCTAATGAAAAACTGTTTTTT.

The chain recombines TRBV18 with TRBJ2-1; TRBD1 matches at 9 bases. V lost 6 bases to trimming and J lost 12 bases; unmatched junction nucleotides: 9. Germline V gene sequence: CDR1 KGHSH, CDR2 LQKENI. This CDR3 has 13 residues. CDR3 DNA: TGTGCCAGCTCCCCTGGGACAGGGAAGGCGCAGTTCTTC. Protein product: CASSPGTGKAQFF.

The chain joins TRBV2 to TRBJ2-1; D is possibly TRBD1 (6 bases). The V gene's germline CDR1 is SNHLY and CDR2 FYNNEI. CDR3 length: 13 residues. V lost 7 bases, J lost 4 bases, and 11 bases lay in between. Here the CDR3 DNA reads TGTGCCAGCATCAGGGACACTTACAATGAGCAGTTCTTC. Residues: CASIRDTYNEQFF. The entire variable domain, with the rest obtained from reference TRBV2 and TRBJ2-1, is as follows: EPEVTQTPSHQVTQMGQEVILRCVPISNHLYFYWYRQILGQKVEFLVSFYNNEISEKSEIFDDQFSVERPDGSNFTLKIRSTKLEDSAMYFCASIRDTYNEQFFGPGTRLTVL.

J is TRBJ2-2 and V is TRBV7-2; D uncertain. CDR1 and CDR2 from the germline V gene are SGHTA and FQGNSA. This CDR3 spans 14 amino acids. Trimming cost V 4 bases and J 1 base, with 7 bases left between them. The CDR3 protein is CASSSLLNTGELFF. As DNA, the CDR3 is TGTGCCAGCAGCTCCCTCCTGAACACCGGGGAGCTGTTTTTT.

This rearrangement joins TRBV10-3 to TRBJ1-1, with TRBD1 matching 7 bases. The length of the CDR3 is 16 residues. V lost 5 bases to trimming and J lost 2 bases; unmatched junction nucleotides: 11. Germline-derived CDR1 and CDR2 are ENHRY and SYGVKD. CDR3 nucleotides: TGTGCCATCAGTTCCCCCCGGGACAGCATAAACACTGAAGCTTTCTTT. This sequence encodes CAISSPRDSINTEAFF.

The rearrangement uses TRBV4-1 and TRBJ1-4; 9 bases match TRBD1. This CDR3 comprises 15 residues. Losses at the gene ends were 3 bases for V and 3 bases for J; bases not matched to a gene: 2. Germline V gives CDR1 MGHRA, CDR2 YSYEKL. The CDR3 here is CASSQRQGANEKLFF. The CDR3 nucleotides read TGCGCCAGCAGCCAGCGACAGGGGGCTAATGAAAAACTGTTTTTT.

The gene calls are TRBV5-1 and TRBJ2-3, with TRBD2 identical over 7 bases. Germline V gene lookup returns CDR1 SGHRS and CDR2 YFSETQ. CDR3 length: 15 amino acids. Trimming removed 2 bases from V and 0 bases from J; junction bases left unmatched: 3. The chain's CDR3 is CASSFREESTDTQYF. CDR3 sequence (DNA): TGCGCCAGCAGCTTCCGGGAGGAAAGCACAGATACGCAGTATTTT.

The CDR3 loop reads CASSDHQAESEQYF. CDR3 coding DNA: TGTGCCAGCAGTGACCATCAGGCCGAGTCCGAGCAGTACTTC. The V call is TRBV28, the J call TRBJ2-7, with D uncertain. The length of the CDR3 is 14 residues. Germline V CDR1 and CDR2: MDHEN, SYDVKM. Trimming left V 5 bases short and J 6 bases short, with 17 bases between.

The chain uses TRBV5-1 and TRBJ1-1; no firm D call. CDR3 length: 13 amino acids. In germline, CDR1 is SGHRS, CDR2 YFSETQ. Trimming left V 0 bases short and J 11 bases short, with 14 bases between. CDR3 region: CASSLAGREAAFF. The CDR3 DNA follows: TGCGCCAGCAGCTTGGCGGGGAGGGAGGCGGCTTTCTTT. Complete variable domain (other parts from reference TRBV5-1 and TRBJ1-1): KAGVTQTPRYLIKTRGQQVTLSCSPISGHRSVSWYQQTPGQGLQFLFEYFSETQRNKGNFPGRFSGRQFSNSRSEMNVSTLELGDSALYLCASSLAGREAAFFGQGTRLTVV.

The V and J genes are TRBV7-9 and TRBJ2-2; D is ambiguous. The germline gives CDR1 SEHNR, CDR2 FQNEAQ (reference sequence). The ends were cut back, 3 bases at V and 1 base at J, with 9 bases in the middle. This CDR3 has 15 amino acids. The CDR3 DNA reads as TGTGCCAGCAGCTTTGGACGGATGAACACCGGGGAGCTGTTTTTT. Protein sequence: CASSFGRMNTGELFF.

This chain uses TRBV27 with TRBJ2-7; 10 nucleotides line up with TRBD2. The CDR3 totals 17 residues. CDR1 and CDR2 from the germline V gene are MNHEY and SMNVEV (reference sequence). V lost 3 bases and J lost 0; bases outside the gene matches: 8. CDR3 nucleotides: TGTGCCAGCAGTTTCGGCCTAGCGGGGGTCCCCTCCTACGAGCAGTACTTC. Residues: CASSFGLAGVPSYEQYF.

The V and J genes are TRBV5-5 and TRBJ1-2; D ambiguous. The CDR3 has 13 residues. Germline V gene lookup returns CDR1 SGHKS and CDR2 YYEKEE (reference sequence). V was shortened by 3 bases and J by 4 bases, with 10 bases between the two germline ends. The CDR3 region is CASSSSDGYGYTF. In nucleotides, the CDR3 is TGTGCCAGCAGCTCAAGTGACGGCTATGGCTACACCTTC.